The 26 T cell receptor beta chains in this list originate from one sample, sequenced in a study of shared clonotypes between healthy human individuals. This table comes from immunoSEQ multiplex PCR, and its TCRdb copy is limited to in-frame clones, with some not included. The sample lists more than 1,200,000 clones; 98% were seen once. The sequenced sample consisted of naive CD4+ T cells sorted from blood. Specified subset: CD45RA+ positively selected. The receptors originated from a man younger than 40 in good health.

As DNA, the CDR3 is TGCAGCGCCTCGGTCACAGGGAGGACTGAAGCTTTCTTT. Protein product: CSASVTGRTEAFF. The rearrangement uses TRBV29-1 and TRBJ1-1; D might be TRBD1 (6 bases). Trimming stripped 7 bases from V and 5 bases from J, with 17 bases between. The CDR3 runs 13 residues. The germline gives CDR1 SQVTM, CDR2 ANQGSEA.

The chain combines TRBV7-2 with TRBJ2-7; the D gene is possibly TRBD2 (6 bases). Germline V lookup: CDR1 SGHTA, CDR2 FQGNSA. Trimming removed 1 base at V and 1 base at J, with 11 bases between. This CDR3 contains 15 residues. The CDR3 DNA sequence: TGTGCCAGCAGCTTAGGGTCAGCGGGTTCCTACGAGCAGTACTTC. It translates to CASSLGSAGSYEQYF.

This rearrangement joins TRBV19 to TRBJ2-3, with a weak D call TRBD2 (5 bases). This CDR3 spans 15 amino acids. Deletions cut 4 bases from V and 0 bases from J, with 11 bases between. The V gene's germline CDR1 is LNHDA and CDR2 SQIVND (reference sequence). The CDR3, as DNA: TGTGCCAGTAGTAGTACTAGGTCTAGCACAGATACGCAGTATTTT. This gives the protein CASSSTRSSTDTQYF.

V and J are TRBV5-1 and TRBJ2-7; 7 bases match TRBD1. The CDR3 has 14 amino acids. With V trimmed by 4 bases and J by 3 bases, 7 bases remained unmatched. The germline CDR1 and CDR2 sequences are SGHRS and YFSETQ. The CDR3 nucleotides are TGCGCCAGCAGCCGGGACAGTATCATCTACGAGCAGTACTTC. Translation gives CASSRDSIIYEQYF.

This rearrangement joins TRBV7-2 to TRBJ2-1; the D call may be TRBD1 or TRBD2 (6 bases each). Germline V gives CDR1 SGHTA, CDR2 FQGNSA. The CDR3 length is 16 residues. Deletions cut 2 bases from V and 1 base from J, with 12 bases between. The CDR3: CASSLSRGTSYNEQFF. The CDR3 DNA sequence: TGTGCCAGCAGCTTATCTCGGGGGACATCCTACAATGAGCAGTTCTTC.

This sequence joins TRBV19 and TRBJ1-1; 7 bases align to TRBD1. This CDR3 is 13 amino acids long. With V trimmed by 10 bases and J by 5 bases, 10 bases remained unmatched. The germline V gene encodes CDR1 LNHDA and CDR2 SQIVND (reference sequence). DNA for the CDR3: TGTGCCACCGGGACAGACCTAGGGACTGAAGCTTTCTTT. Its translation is CATGTDLGTEAFF.

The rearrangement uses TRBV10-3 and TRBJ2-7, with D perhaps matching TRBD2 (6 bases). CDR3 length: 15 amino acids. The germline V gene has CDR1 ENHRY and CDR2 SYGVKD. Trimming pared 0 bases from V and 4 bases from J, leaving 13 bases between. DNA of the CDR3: TGTGCCATCAGTGAGTCGGGTGGTGGAGGGTACGAGCAGTACTTC. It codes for CAISESGGGGYEQYF.

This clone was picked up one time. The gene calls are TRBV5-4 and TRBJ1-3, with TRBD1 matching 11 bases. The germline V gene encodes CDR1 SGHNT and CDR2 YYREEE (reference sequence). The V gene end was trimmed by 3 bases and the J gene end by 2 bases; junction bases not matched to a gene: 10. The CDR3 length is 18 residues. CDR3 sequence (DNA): TGTGCCAGCAGCTACCCCGGGACAGGGGGTACTACTGGAAACACCATATATTTT. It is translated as CASSYPGTGGTTGNTIYF.

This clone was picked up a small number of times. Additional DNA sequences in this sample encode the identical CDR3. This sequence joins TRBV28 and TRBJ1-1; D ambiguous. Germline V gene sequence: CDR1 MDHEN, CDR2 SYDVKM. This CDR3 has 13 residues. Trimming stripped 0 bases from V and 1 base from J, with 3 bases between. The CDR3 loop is CASSLWGNTEAFF. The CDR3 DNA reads TGTGCCAGCAGTTTATGGGGGAACACTGAAGCTTTCTTT.

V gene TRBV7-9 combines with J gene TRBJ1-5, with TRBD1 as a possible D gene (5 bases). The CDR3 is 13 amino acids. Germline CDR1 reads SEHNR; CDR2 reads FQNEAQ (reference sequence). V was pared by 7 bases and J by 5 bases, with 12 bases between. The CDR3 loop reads CASTQGMHQPQHF. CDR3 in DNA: TGTGCCAGCACGCAGGGCATGCATCAGCCCCAGCATTTT.

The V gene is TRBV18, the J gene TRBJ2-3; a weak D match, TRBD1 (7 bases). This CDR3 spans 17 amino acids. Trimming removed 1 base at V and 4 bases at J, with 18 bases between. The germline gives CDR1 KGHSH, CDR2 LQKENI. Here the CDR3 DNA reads TGTGCCAGCTCACCACTTTCTGGACAGGAGGGCGCAGATACGCAGTATTTT. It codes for CASSPLSGQEGADTQYF.

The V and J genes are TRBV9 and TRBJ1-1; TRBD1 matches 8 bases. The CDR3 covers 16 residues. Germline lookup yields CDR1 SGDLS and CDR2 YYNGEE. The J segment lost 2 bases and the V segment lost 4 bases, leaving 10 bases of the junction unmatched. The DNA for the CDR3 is TGTGCCAGCAGCCCCCGGGCAGGGGGCGGCAACACTGAAGCTTTCTTT. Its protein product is CASSPRAGGGNTEAFF.

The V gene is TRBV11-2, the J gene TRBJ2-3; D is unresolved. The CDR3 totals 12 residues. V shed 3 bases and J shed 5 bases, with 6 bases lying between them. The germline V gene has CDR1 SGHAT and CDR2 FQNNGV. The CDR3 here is CASSFRRDTQYF. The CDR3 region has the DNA TGTGCCAGCAGCTTCAGACGAGATACGCAGTATTTT.

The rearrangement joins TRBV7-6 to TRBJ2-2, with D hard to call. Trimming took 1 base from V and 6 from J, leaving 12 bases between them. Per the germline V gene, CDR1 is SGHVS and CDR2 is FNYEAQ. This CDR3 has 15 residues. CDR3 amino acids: CASSLVQEPAGELFF. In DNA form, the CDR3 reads TGTGCCAGCAGCTTAGTCCAGGAGCCTGCCGGGGAGCTGTTTTTT.

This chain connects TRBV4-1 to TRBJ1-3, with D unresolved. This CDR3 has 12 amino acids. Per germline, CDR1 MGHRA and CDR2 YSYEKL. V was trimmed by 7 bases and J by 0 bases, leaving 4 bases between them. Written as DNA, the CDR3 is TGCGCCAGCAAAGGCTCTGGAAACACCATATATTTT. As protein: CASKGSGNTIYF.

The CDR3 here is CAWSVLVGPGEQFF. CDR3 sequence (DNA): TGTGCCTGGAGTGTACTGGTTGGACCGGGTGAGCAGTTCTTC. The chain is built from TRBV30 and TRBJ2-1; D gene uncertain. CDR1 GTSNPN and CDR2 SVGIG come from the germline V gene (reference sequence). The CDR3 covers 14 residues. V was clipped by 0 bases and J by 9 bases, with 15 bases between them.

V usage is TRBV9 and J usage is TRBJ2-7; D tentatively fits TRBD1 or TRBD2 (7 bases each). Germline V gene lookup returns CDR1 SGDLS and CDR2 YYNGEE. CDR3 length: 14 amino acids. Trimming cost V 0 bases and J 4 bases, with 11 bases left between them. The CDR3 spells CASSVAGGDYEQYF. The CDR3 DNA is TGTGCCAGCAGCGTAGCAGGGGGGGATTACGAGCAGTACTTC.

The CDR3 sequence: CARPYSGRSSTRDTQYF. The CDR3 DNA reads as TGTGCCAGACCTTACAGCGGGAGGTCTTCTACAAGGGATACGCAGTATTTT. This sequence joins TRBV11-3 and TRBJ2-3; 9 bases line up with TRBD2. This CDR3 is built from 17 residues. V was clipped by 9 bases and J by 6 bases; unmatched bases: 19. Germline assignment: CDR1 SGHNT and CDR2 YENEEA.

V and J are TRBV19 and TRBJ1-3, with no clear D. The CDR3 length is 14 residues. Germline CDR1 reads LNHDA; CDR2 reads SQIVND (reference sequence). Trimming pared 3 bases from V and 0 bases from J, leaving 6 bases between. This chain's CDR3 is CASSISVSGNTIYF. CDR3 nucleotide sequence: TGTGCCAGTAGTATTTCTGTCTCTGGAAACACCATATATTTT.

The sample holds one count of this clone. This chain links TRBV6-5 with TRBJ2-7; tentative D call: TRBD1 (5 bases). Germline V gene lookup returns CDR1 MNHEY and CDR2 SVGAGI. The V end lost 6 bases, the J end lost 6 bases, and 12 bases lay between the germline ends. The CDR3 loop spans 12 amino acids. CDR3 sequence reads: CASRQTEGEQYF. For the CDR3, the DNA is TGTGCCAGCAGACAGACAGAAGGCGAGCAGTACTTC.

CDR3 DNA sequence: TGTGCCAGCAGCTCACCCCTCCGACCCGCGTCCTACGAGCAGTACTTC. Translated, it gives CASSSPLRPASYEQYF. The chain links TRBV7-8 to TRBJ2-7, with D unclear. The CDR3 loop spans 16 amino acids. V lost 4 bases, J lost 1 base, and 17 bases lay in between. Germline V gene lookup returns CDR1 SGHVS and CDR2 FQNEAQ.

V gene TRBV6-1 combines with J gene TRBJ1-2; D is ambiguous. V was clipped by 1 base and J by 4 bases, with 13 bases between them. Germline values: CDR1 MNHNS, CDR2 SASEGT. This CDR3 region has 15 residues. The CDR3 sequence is CASSEEGSYGYGYTF. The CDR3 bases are TGTGCCAGCAGTGAAGAGGGCAGCTACGGCTATGGCTACACCTTC.

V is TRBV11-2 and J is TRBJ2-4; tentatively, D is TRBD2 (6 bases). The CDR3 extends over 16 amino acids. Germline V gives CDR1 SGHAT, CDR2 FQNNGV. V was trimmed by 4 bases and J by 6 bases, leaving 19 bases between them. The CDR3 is CASSYFAGRGRNIQYF. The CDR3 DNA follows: TGTGCCAGCAGCTACTTCGCGGGGCGGGGCAGAAACATTCAGTACTTC. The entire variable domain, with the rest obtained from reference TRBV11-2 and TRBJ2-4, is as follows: EAGVAQSPRYKIIEKRQSVAFWCNPISGHATLYWYQQILGQGPKLLIQFQNNGVVDDSQLPKDRFSAERLKGVDSTLKIQPAKLEDSAVYLCASSYFAGRGRNIQYFGAGTRLSVL.

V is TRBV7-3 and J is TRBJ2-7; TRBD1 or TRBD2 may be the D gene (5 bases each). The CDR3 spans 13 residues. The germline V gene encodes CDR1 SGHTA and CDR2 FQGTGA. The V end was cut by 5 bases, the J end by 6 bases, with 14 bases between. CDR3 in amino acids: CASSPGTGLEQYF. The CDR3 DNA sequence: TGTGCCAGCAGCCCCGGGACCGGCCTCGAGCAGTACTTC.

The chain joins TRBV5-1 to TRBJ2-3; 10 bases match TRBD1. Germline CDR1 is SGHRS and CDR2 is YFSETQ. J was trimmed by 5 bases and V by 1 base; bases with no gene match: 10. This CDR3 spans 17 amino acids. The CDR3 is CASSLFSPGQGLDTQYF. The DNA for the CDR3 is TGCGCCAGCAGCTTGTTTAGCCCGGGACAGGGGTTAGATACGCAGTATTTT. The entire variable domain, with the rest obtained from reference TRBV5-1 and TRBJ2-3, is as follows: KAGVTQTPRYLIKTRGQQVTLSCSPISGHRSVSWYQQTPGQGLQFLFEYFSETQRNKGNFPGRFSGRQFSNSRSEMNVSTLELGDSALYLCASSLFSPGQGLDTQYFGPGTRLTVL.

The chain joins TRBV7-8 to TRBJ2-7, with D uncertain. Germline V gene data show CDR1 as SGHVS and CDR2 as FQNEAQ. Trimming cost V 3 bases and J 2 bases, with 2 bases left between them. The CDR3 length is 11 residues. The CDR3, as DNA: TGTGCCAGCAGCTTTACCTACGAGCAGTACTTC. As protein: CASSFTYEQYF.